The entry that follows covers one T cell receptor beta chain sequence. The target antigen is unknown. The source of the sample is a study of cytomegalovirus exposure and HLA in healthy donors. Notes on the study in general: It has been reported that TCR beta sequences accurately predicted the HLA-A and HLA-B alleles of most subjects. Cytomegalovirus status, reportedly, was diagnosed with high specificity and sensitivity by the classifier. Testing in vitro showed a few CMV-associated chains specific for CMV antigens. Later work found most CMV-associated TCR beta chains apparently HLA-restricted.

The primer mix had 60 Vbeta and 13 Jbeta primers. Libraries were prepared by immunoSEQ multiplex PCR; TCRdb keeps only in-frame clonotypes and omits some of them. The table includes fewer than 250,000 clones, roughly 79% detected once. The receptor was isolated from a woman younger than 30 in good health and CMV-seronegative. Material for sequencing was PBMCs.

The CDR3 spells CSVEEGQNTEAFF. For the CDR3, the DNA is TGCAGCGTTGAAGAGGGGCAGAACACTGAAGCTTTCTTT. The chain is built from TRBV29-1 and TRBJ1-1; tentatively, D is TRBD1 (5 bases). V gave up 0 bases and J gave up 1 base, with 6 bases separating them. The CDR3 spans 13 residues. CDR1 and CDR2 (germline): SQVTM, ANQGSEA. Full variable domain (rest looked up from reference TRBV29-1 and TRBJ1-1): SAVISQKPSRDICQRGTSLTIQCQVDSQVTMMFWYRQQPGQSLTLIATANQGSEATYESGFVIDKFPISRPNLTFSTLTVSNMSPEDSSIYLCSVEEGQNTEAFFGQGTRLTVV.